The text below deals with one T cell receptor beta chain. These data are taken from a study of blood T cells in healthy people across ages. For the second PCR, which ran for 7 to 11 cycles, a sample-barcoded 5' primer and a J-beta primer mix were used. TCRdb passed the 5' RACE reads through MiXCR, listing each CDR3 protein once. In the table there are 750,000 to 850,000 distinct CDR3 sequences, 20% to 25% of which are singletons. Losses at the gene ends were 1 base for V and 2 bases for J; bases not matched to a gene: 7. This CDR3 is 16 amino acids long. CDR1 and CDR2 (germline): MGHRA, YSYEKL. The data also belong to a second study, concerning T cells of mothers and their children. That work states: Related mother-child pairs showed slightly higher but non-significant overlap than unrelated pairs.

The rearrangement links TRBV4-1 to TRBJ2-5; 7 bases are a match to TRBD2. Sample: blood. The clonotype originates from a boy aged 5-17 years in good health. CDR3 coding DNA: TGCGCCAGCAGCCAAGTGACTAGCCGGTATCAAGAGACCCAGTACTTC. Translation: CASSQVTSRYQETQYF.